This TCR beta chain was captured in a study of blood T cell repertoires in COVID-19. Study background: Sources were T cells, B-cell-depleted T cells, or PBMCs; the material itself was cDNA or gDNA.

Using immunoSEQ multiplex PCR, the repertoire was profiled, and TCRdb retains in-frame clones only, with some absent. The sample has fewer than 90,000 clones, approximately 84% seen once. Sequencing was done on a sample of peripheral blood. The clonotype originates from a man between 70 and 80 years old with acute or convalescent COVID-19.

In nucleotides, the CDR3 is TGTGCCAGCAGTACGCCCGGTACAGGGGCCCCCGCGACCTTC. It translates to CASSTPGTGAPATF. The V call is TRBV2, the J call TRBJ1-2; 7 positions match TRBD1. The CDR3 covers 14 residues. Germline loops: CDR1 SNHLY, CDR2 FYNNEI. V lost 5 bases, J lost 14 bases, and 17 bases stayed unmatched.